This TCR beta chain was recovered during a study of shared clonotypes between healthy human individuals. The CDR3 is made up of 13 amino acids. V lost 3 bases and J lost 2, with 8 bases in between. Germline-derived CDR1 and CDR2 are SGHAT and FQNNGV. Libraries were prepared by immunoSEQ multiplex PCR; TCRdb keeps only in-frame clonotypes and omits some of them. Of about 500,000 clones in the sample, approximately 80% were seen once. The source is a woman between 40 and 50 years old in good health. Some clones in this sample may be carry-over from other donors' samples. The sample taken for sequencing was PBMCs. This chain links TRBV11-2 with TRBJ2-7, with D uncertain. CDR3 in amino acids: CASSFSRAYEQYF. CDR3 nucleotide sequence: TGTGCCAGCAGCTTTTCGAGAGCCTACGAGCAGTACTTC.